These 23 T cell receptor beta chains were all obtained from the same sample, sequenced in a study of blood T cell repertoires in COVID-19. Measured with immunoSEQ multiplex PCR; TCRdb has only the in-frame clones, and not every one. The table lists about 120,000 clones, over 70% of them singletons. What was sequenced was peripheral blood. These receptors came from a woman aged 50 to 60 with acute or convalescent COVID-19.

The V call is TRBV27, the J call TRBJ2-7, with 9 bases lining up with TRBD2. This CDR3 region has 18 residues. The V gene end was trimmed by 4 bases and the J gene end by 3 bases; junction bases not matched to a gene: 16. The germline gives CDR1 MNHEY, CDR2 SMNVEV (reference sequence). The CDR3 DNA follows: TGTGCCAGCAGTTCCCCGCTCAAGGCGGGGGGGAAAGTCTACGAGCAGTACTTC. Translated, it gives CASSSPLKAGGKVYEQYF.

The rearrangement uses TRBV7-6 and TRBJ1-2, with TRBD1 matching 7 bases. From germline, CDR1 is SGHVS and CDR2 FNYEAQ. The trim removed 5 bases at V and 4 bases at J, leaving 13 bases unmatched. The CDR3 runs to 16 residues. The CDR3 sequence: CASSPKPGQTGYGYTF. The CDR3 DNA follows: TGTGCCAGCAGCCCTAAGCCGGGACAGACTGGCTATGGCTACACCTTC.

This chain links TRBV2 with TRBJ2-1; unclear D gene. CDR3 length: 11 amino acids. Trimming removed 6 bases at V and 8 bases at J, with 8 bases between. Germline V CDR1 and CDR2: SNHLY, FYNNEI. In DNA form, the CDR3 reads TGTGCCAGCAGAGCGTACGATGAGCAGTTCTTC. This translates into CASRAYDEQFF.

This sequence joins TRBV12-3 or TRBV12-4 and TRBJ1-5; D unresolved. The CDR3 is made up of 12 amino acids. Trimming cost V 5 bases and J 7 bases, with 9 bases left between them. CDR3 amino acids: CASSLSLQPQHF. CDR3 nucleotides: TGTGCCAGCAGTCTGAGCCTACAGCCCCAGCATTTT.

This clone has just a few counts. The J gene is TRBJ2-3, the V gene TRBV9; 9 nucleotides match TRBD2. Trimming cost V 1 base and J 0 bases; bases outside gene matches: 0. Germline V gives CDR1 SGDLS, CDR2 YYNGEE. CDR3 length: 15 residues. The chain's CDR3 is CASSVTSGSTDTQYF. DNA of the CDR3: TGTGCCAGCAGCGTAACTAGCGGGAGCACAGATACGCAGTATTTT.

The rearrangement uses TRBV27 and TRBJ2-3; no clear D. This CDR3 has 13 amino acids. From germline, CDR1 is MNHEY and CDR2 SMNVEV (reference sequence). Trimming removed 7 bases at V and 2 bases at J, with 10 bases between. The CDR3 sequence is CASTPTNTDTQYF. DNA for the CDR3: TGTGCCAGCACCCCGACAAACACAGATACGCAGTATTTT.

The chain uses TRBV28 and TRBJ1-2; TRBD1 is a possible D gene (5 bases). The CDR3 is 14 amino acids. The germline V gene has CDR1 MDHEN and CDR2 SYDVKM. V was trimmed by 4 bases and J by 2 bases, leaving 11 bases between them. CDR3 DNA sequence: TGTGCCAGCAGTTCTGGGGGGGGGAACTATGGCTACACCTTC. Protein sequence: CASSSGGGNYGYTF.

This chain joins TRBV3-1 (or the pseudogene TRBV3-2) and TRBJ1-5, with 8 positions matching TRBD1. Germline CDR1 LGHDT, CDR2 YNNKEL (reference sequence). V dropped 8 bases and J dropped 7; count of bases not matched to a gene: 13. This CDR3 spans 15 amino acids. The DNA of the CDR3 is TGTGCCAGCTCGCTTGGACAGGGAAGAGGACAGCCCCAGCATTTT. Encoded protein: CASSLGQGRGQPQHF.

The chain links TRBV6-5 to TRBJ2-5; D unresolved. Trimming cost V 5 bases and J 0 bases, with 10 bases left between them. The CDR3 spans 14 residues. The germline CDR1 and CDR2 sequences are MNHEY and SVGAGI. The CDR3 DNA reads as TGTGCCAGCAGTCCACAGTCAAACCAAGAGACCCAGTACTTC. Residues: CASSPQSNQETQYF.

CDR3 nucleotide sequence: TGTGCCAGCAGCCTCGGGACAGCGGCTCGGGAGACCCAGTACTTC. Its protein is CASSLGTAARETQYF. The chain combines TRBV11-2 with TRBJ2-5, with 7 bases that match TRBD1. This CDR3 has 15 residues. V gave up 5 bases and J gave up 5 bases; unmatched junction bases: 11. CDR1 and CDR2 from the germline V gene are SGHAT and FQNNGV.

This clone was seen a handful of times. The V gene is TRBV3-1 (or the pseudogene TRBV3-2), the J gene TRBJ2-5, with TRBD2 matching 9 bases. CDR3 length: 12 residues. Germline loops: CDR1 LGHDT, CDR2 YNNKEL (reference sequence). V gave up 0 bases and J gave up 12 bases; unmatched junction bases: 2. The CDR3 region is CASSQDAGGKYF. The CDR3 coding sequence is TGTGCCAGCAGCCAAGACGCGGGGGGGAAGTACTTC.

This clone was detected once. The CDR3 coding sequence is TGTGCCAGCAGGGGAGGGGTGTGGGTCACCGGGGAGCTGTTTTTT. Translating it yields CASRGGVWVTGELFF. The chain joins TRBV6-5 to TRBJ2-2, with 7 bases that match TRBD2. CDR1 and CDR2 (germline): MNHEY, SVGAGI. This CDR3 has 15 amino acids. J gave up 4 bases and V 6 bases, and 8 bases lay outside the gene matches.

V gene TRBV9 combines with J gene TRBJ2-5; D remains unclear. The CDR3 is 13 amino acids. Trimming pared 1 base from V and 5 bases from J, leaving 9 bases between. From germline, CDR1 is SGDLS and CDR2 YYNGEE. The CDR3 DNA reads TGTGCCAGCAGCGTAAGTAACGCGGAGACCCAGTACTTC. It specifies CASSVSNAETQYF.

The chain couples TRBV19 to TRBJ1-2; perhaps TRBD1 as D (5 bases). The CDR3 is made up of 14 amino acids. Germline-derived CDR1 and CDR2 are LNHDA and SQIVND (reference sequence). Trimming removed 3 bases from V and 7 bases from J, with 15 bases in between. In nucleotides, the CDR3 is TGTGCCAGTAGTATCCCAGGGATCCCGGCTGGCTACACCTTC. Protein sequence: CASSIPGIPAGYTF.

The genes are TRBV4-1 and TRBJ2-5; tentatively, D is TRBD1 (5 bases). V was clipped by 3 bases and J by 3 bases, with 8 bases between them. Per the germline V gene, CDR1 is MGHRA and CDR2 is YSYEKL. This CDR3 spans 13 amino acids. The CDR3 region is CASSQGRKETQYF. In DNA form, the CDR3 reads TGCGCCAGCAGCCAGGGGCGAAAAGAGACCCAGTACTTC.

The chain is built from TRBV11-2 and TRBJ2-3, with D maybe TRBD1 (7 bases). Per the germline V gene, CDR1 is SGHAT and CDR2 is FQNNGV. The germline V and J ends were trimmed by 0 bases and 9 bases, with 13 bases remaining between them. The CDR3 runs 14 residues. The CDR3 spells CASSLDQGGRTQYF. CDR3 nucleotide sequence: TGTGCCAGCAGCTTAGACCAGGGGGGTCGGACGCAGTATTTT.

The rearrangement links TRBV25-1 to TRBJ2-3; unclear D gene. The CDR3 loop spans 16 amino acids. Germline-derived CDR1 and CDR2 are MGHDK and SYGVNS. V was pared by 1 base and J by 2 bases, with 13 bases between. The CDR3 DNA reads TGTGCCAGCAGTGAATCTTGGAGCACCTCCACAGATACGCAGTATTTT. Protein product: CASSESWSTSTDTQYF.

There are a few counts of this clone. The V call is TRBV2, the J call TRBJ1-4, with TRBD1 identical over 8 bases. CDR1 and CDR2 from the germline V gene are SNHLY and FYNNEI. The trim removed 6 bases at V and 12 bases at J, leaving 12 bases unmatched. The CDR3 extends over 14 amino acids. This CDR3 reads CASRRTGKYSELFF. The CDR3 DNA reads as TGTGCCAGCAGGAGGACAGGGAAGTACTCCGAACTGTTTTTT.

V is TRBV6-5 and J is TRBJ1-2; D is perhaps TRBD1 (6 bases). The CDR3 consists of 14 residues. The V gene's germline CDR1 is MNHEY and CDR2 SVGAGI. V lost 3 bases to trimming and J lost 2 bases, with 10 bases between them. The CDR3 sequence is CASSYSDSNYGYTF. In nucleotides, the CDR3 is TGTGCCAGCAGTTATTCGGACAGCAACTATGGCTACACCTTC.

This rearrangement joins TRBV4-1 to TRBJ1-2; D remains ambiguous. Germline CDR1 and CDR2: MGHRA and YSYEKL. The CDR3 is 14 residues long. V lost 0 bases and J lost 4, with 9 bases in between. The CDR3 protein is CASSQDATVYGYTF. DNA for the CDR3: TGCGCCAGCAGCCAAGACGCCACGGTCTATGGCTACACCTTC.

The chain couples TRBV5-1 to TRBJ2-3; the match to TRBD2 covers 8 bases. Per germline, CDR1 SGHRS and CDR2 YFSETQ. This CDR3 is built from 14 residues. The trim removed 7 bases at V and 1 base at J, leaving 5 bases unmatched. DNA of the CDR3: TGCGCCAGCTCCAGCGGGAGCCGCACAGATACGCAGTATTTT. Protein: CASSSGSRTDTQYF.

Here the CDR3 reads CASSRTGQTPQETQYF. The CDR3 coding sequence is TGTGCCAGCAGCAGGACTGGCCAGACACCTCAAGAGACCCAGTACTTC. The chain links TRBV7-2 to TRBJ2-5; a possible D gene is TRBD2 (5 bases). CDR1 SGHTA and CDR2 FQGNSA come from the germline V gene. CDR3 length equals 16 residues. Trimming left V 5 bases short and J 2 bases short, with 18 bases between.

The chain links TRBV25-1 to TRBJ1-1, with a weak D call TRBD1 (6 bases). Germline lookup yields CDR1 MGHDK and CDR2 SYGVNS. Trimming took 2 bases from V and 5 from J, leaving 9 bases between them. This CDR3 region has 13 residues. CDR3 in DNA: TGTGCCAGCAGTGAACAGGGGCGAACTGAAGCTTTCTTT. Its protein is CASSEQGRTEAFF.